This T cell receptor (beta chain) was retrieved from a study of shared T cell receptors in the human thymus. V shed 0 bases and J 5 bases; nucleotides not matched to a gene: 13. Germline V lookup: CDR1 MRHNA, CDR2 SNTAGT. CDR3 length: 19 amino acids. Clones were sequenced by immunoSEQ multiplex PCR, and TCRdb holds only the in-frame ones, with some missing. The sample shows 700,000 to 750,000 clones, approximately 83% of them seen only once. The data also belong to a second study, concerning human thymus T cells. That report adds: Resections were taken during corrective heart surgery, and the thymus tissue came from these.

The receptor was isolated from a girl under three years old with a congenital heart defect. The chain uses TRBV6-4 and TRBJ2-1; 10 nucleotides agree with TRBD2. Sequenced sample: thymocytes. CDR3 sequence reads: CASSDSIPSGGPPHNEQFF. The DNA for the CDR3 is TGTGCCAGCAGTGACTCGATCCCTAGCGGGGGACCTCCCCACAATGAGCAGTTCTTC.